The TCR beta chain under discussion was sequenced for a study of CXCR3-negative and CXCR3-positive naive CD8 T cells. Worth noting for this clonotype: Its antigen is still unknown.

Every individual CD8+ T cell subset underwent sorting in triplicate at 250,000 to 300,000 cells apiece. Among CD8+ T cells, naive ones were CD45RO-CCR7+CD27+CD95-. cDNA libraries for TRB were generated by 5' RACE incorporating UMI labels. TCRdb reprocessed the 5' RACE reads and stores each CDR3 protein as one record, lacking DNA. Recorded here are 6,000 to 8,500 distinct CDR3 sequences; the top ten clones represent 1.2%. The germline gives CDR1 MDHEN, CDR2 SYDVKM. The CDR3 totals 15 residues. Study conclusions and caveats: Memory CD8+ cells had much lower diversity, and both naive subsets had comparably high diversity. Similar levels of surface CD5 were seen between naive subsets; TCR strength was inferred from TRB CDR3 properties. For CXCR3-positive naive cells, TRB CDR3s were more hydrophobic than those of CXCR3-negative naive cells.

Specimen: naive CXCR3+ CD8+ T cells from blood. Subset: CD45RO-CCR7+CD27+CD95- naive CD8+ T cells expressing CXCR3 (TNR3+). This TCR came from a human donor in good health. Some clones in this sample may be carry-over from other donors' samples. The chain couples TRBV28 to TRBJ1-6; the D call from TCRdb, TRBD1, cannot be confirmed without DNA. The chain's CDR3 is CASSLDRGSNSPLHF. Full variable domain (missing parts from reference TRBV28 and TRBJ1-6): DVKVTQSSRYLVKRTGEKVFLECVQDMDHENMFWYRQDPGLGLRLIYFSYDVKMKEKGDIPEGYSVSREKKERFSLILESASTNQTSMYLCASSLDRGSNSPLHFGNGTRLTVT.